What follows is one T cell receptor beta chain and its context. These data come from a study of blood T cell repertoires in COVID-19. With 6 bases clipped from V and 5 bases from J, the junction kept 5 bases outside the gene matches. Per germline, CDR1 LNHDA and CDR2 SQIVND (reference sequence). The CDR3 totals 14 residues. Only in-frame clones appear in the TCRdb table, and some are missing; sequencing was by immunoSEQ multiplex PCR. The sample carries roughly 84,000 clones, around three quarters recorded once. V is TRBV19 and J is TRBJ2-2, with TRBD2 matching over 8 bases. Material for sequencing was peripheral blood. The TCR originated in a woman aged 50 to 65 with acute or convalescent COVID-19. The CDR3 DNA sequence: TGTGCCAGTAGCGGAATAGCGGGAACCGGGGAGCTGTTTTTT. Amino acids: CASSGIAGTGELFF.